Given below is one T cell receptor (beta chain) in context. Its antigen is unknown. Noted treatment: approximately 9-day PBMC culture with coronavirus spike peptide pools or control peptides (ViraFEST assay). The collection of CD4+ T cells from the unexposed donor took place before the COVID-19 pandemic (2011-2018). This entry comes from a study of vaccination and CD4 T cells after COVID-19. Across the whole study: Convalescents were six males and four females, two of them Hispanic. Overlapping spike peptides served as the stimulus for the cells. These peptides came from SARS-CoV-2 and from the common cold coronaviruses HCoV-NL63, HCoV-OC43 and HCoV-229E. Control cultures, each given a CEFX pool, an HIV-1 Nef pool, or no peptide, were included.

Cultured CD4+ T-cell DNA underwent Oncomine TCR Beta short-read sequencing. MiXCR was run by TCRdb on the PCR reads, yielding one entry per CDR3 protein. The repertoire consists of roughly 9,900 distinct CDR3 sequences, with 30% to 40% occurring once and the leading ten covering roughly a third. CDR3 length: 14 amino acids. V was pared by 0 bases and J by 8 bases, with 14 bases between. Germline CDR1 reads SGDLS; CDR2 reads YYNGEE. This TCR was sampled from a human donor in good health. Material for sequencing was CD4+ T cells from blood, cultured in vitro. The rearrangement links TRBV9 to TRBJ1-2, with D possibly being TRBD1 (5 bases). CDR3 sequence: CASSVVEGTGGYTF. The CDR3 region has the DNA TGTGCCAGCAGCGTAGTCGAAGGGACGGGCGGCTACACCTTC.